One TCR beta chain is described in this entry. As yet, its antigen is unknown. The data stem from a study of T cell repertoires in cytomegalovirus infection. Study-level information: Public TCR beta signature analysis indicated the presence of both CMV infection and matching HLA type. Findings and limits, study-wide: Summed frequency of shared TCR beta families picked out CMV carriers who also had the relevant HLA. The response measured ex vivo was dominated by TCR beta clonotypes (HLA-C-restricted and CMV-specific).

The CDR3 has 11 residues. The V end lost 5 bases, the J end lost 7 bases, and 11 bases lay between the germline ends. Germline CDR1 is DFQATT and CDR2 is SNEGSKA (reference sequence). TCRdb re-analysed the reads in MiXCR, keeping a single row per CDR3 protein. Of fewer than 350,000 distinct CDR3 sequences listed, around a tenth are singletons. The receptor was derived from a human donor in good health (CMV status not recorded). Some clones in this sample may be carry-over from other donors' samples. Material: PBMCs. The chain combines TRBV20-1 with TRBJ2-5; no reliable D call. The CDR3 reads CSAGALGTQYF. The CDR3 DNA follows: TGCAGTGCTGGAGCCCTGGGGACCCAGTACTTC.